The clone carrying this T cell receptor (beta chain) was seen repeatedly, ten times or more. The antigen remains undetermined. The data are from a study of T-cell reconstitution after alpha-beta-depleted transplantation in children. V was shortened by 1 base and J by 3 bases, with 13 bases between the two germline ends. Germline V gene lookup returns CDR1 SGHVS and CDR2 FQNEAQ. This CDR3 comprises 16 residues. Unique molecular identifiers were built into the TCRbeta library. TCRdb re-derived calls from the PCR reads in MiXCR, one entry per CDR3 protein. The table includes 900,000 or so distinct CDR3 sequences, about 16% detected once. Study-level points and caveats: Diversity and T-cell counts at one year after transplant derived mostly from new T cells. Alpha-beta T cells present about two months after transplant were reported to originate from several hundred expanded graft clones. Surviving recipient T cells and thymic progenitors accounted for the high day-60 TCRbeta diversity observed in some patients.

This sample comprised PBMCs, mostly from graft donor cells, obtained 360 days after TCRalphabeta/CD19-depleted stem cell transplant. This receptor was identified in a male patient under 18 who had a stem cell transplant for acute lymphoblastic leukemia, so the T cells may come from the graft donor. The V gene is TRBV7-8, the J gene TRBJ2-4, with D uncertain. The CDR3 protein is CASSLDLIKGKNIQYF. The CDR3 DNA follows: TGTGCCAGCAGCTTAGACTTGATTAAGGGCAAAAACATTCAGTACTTC.